The entry that follows covers one T cell receptor (beta chain) sequence. Expressed TCRB transcripts were sequenced because the entire RNA isolate underwent reverse transcription. TCRdb's copy holds only in-frame clones and misses some; the assay was immunoSEQ multiplex PCR. The sample has a few hundred thousand clones, approximately 30% seen once. This entry is derived from a study of beta chain features in type 1 diabetes. Via CD45RO/CCR7/CD25/CD127/CD95/CD27, cells of the CD4+ naive, central memory, regulatory and stem cell-like memory subsets were sorted. Trimming took 0 bases from V and 9 from J, leaving 16 bases between them. This CDR3 has 14 residues. The germline V gene encodes CDR1 GTSNPN and CDR2 SVGIG (reference sequence).

The sequence was collected from a man aged 18 to 29 in good health. Sample: naive CD4+ T cells from blood. The rearrangement links TRBV30 to TRBJ2-3; D is perhaps TRBD1 (5 bases). The CDR3 sequence is CAWSVHGASRTQYF. The CDR3 region has the DNA TGTGCCTGGAGTGTACATGGGGCCTCGAGGACGCAGTATTTT.